The 22 T cell receptor beta chains reported below all come from one sample, sequenced in a study of blood T cell repertoires in COVID-19. Generated by immunoSEQ multiplex PCR, the TCRdb table keeps only in-frame clones and is missing some. This table holds about 71,000 clones, 82% found once. Sequences were obtained from peripheral blood. These receptors were collected from a woman aged 80 or over with acute or convalescent COVID-19.

V and J are TRBV28 and TRBJ2-2; 9 nucleotides line up with TRBD1. Germline values: CDR1 MDHEN, CDR2 SYDVKM. After removal of 6 bases from V and 4 bases from J, the junction contained 9 bases not matched to a gene. The CDR3 totals 16 residues. This CDR3 is CASSKPGQGSTGELFF. For the CDR3, the DNA is TGTGCCAGCAGCAAACCGGGACAGGGATCCACCGGGGAGCTGTTTTTT.

The CDR3 region has the DNA TGTGCCAGCGGGCAACAGGGGTACGAGCAGTACTTC. Translated, it gives CASGQQGYEQYF. The V and J genes are TRBV5-4 and TRBJ2-7; 7 bases map to TRBD1. The CDR3 totals 12 residues. Germline V CDR1 and CDR2: SGHNT, YYREEE (reference sequence). J lost 4 bases, V lost 7 bases, and 5 bases had no gene match.

CDR3 DNA: TGTGCCAGCAGCCCCGGGACTAGCGGGACAAATGAGCAGTTCTTC. Translated, it gives CASSPGTSGTNEQFF. This chain uses TRBV5-8 with TRBJ2-1; 13 bases match TRBD2. CDR3 size: 15 residues. V was clipped by 4 bases and J by 7 bases; unmatched bases: 5. Germline V gene lookup returns CDR1 SGHTS and CDR2 YDEGEE.

About this clone: Other DNA variants within this sample encode the same CDR3. This chain connects TRBV25-1 to TRBJ1-4; TRBD1 matches 8 bases. V lost 5 bases, J lost 6 bases, and 5 bases stayed unmatched. The CDR3 length is 14 residues. Germline V gives CDR1 MGHDK, CDR2 SYGVNS. The CDR3 DNA reads as TGTGCCAGCAGTCCCCCGACAGGGGATGAAAAACTGTTTTTT. It specifies CASSPPTGDEKLFF.

On this clone itself: The conserved final phenylalanine or tryptophan is absent from the CDR3, which likely points to a read error. The DNA is omitted, as the CDR3 cannot be located on it reliably, and the CDR3 follows TCRdb's listing. The V call is TRBV6-4, the J call TRBJ2-7; TRBD2 reflects the table's D call only, with no check against the DNA. CDR1 and CDR2 from the germline V gene are MRHNA and SNTAGT. A total of 10 residues make up the CDR3, ends included. The CDR3 loop is CASSDSIRRG.

This chain links TRBV30 with TRBJ1-3; 7 nucleotides line up with TRBD1. The CDR3 runs 17 residues. The germline V gene has CDR1 GTSNPN and CDR2 SVGIG (reference sequence). V gave up 1 base and J gave up 0 bases; unmatched junction bases: 9. The CDR3 DNA reads TGTGCCTGGAGTGCCTTCGGGACAGCGGACTCTGGAAACACCATATATTTT. Amino acid sequence: CAWSAFGTADSGNTIYF.

The CDR3 spells CASTLDRGFNQPQHF. In DNA, the CDR3 is TGTGCCAGCACTCTGGACAGGGGCTTCAATCAGCCCCAGCATTTT. V usage is TRBV6-5 and J usage is TRBJ1-5; 9 bases match TRBD1. Germline CDR1 reads MNHEY; CDR2 reads SVGAGI. After removal of 7 bases from V and 3 bases from J, the junction contained 7 bases not matched to a gene. The CDR3 covers 15 residues.

The chain links TRBV12-3 or TRBV12-4 to TRBJ1-3; D uncertain. The CDR3 consists of 10 residues. CDR3 residues: CPNSGNTIYF. The DNA for the CDR3 is TGTCCTAACTCTGGAAACACCATATATTTT.

The rearrangement uses TRBV3-1 (or the pseudogene TRBV3-2) and TRBJ1-5; 10 nucleotides agree with TRBD1. Germline V lookup: CDR1 LGHDT, CDR2 YNNKEL (reference sequence). Trimming removed 5 bases from V and 2 bases from J; junction bases left unmatched: 3. This CDR3 has 15 residues. The CDR3 protein is CASSSGTGGNQPQHF. The CDR3 DNA sequence: TGTGCCAGCAGCTCCGGGACAGGGGGCAATCAGCCCCAGCATTTT.

This rearrangement joins TRBV28 to TRBJ2-1, with D possibly being TRBD2 (6 bases). CDR1 is MDHEN, CDR2 SYDVKM, per germline. There are 11 residues in the CDR3. V was trimmed by 8 bases and J by 8 bases, leaving 10 bases between them. The CDR3 loop reads CASGRKHEQFF. CDR3 sequence (DNA): TGTGCCAGCGGGAGGAAGCATGAGCAGTTCTTC.

This clone appeared a single time. The V call is TRBV19, the J call TRBJ2-1; no definite D call. V lost 5 bases and J 6 bases, leaving 14 bases between the germline ends. CDR3 size: 14 residues. CDR1 is LNHDA and CDR2 is SQIVND in the germline V gene (reference sequence). The CDR3 DNA sequence: TGTGCCAGTAGTTCCAACGGCGGTCTCAATGAGCAGTTCTTC. It translates to CASSSNGGLNEQFF.

The chain carries TRBV7-3 and TRBJ2-6, with D maybe TRBD1 (6 bases). This CDR3 region has 16 residues. The germline gives CDR1 SGHTA, CDR2 FQGTGA. V lost 2 bases and J lost 0, with 8 bases in between. The CDR3 loop reads CASSLVGASGANVLTF. CDR3 DNA: TGTGCCAGCAGCTTAGTGGGGGCCTCTGGGGCCAACGTCCTGACTTTC.

J is TRBJ1-6 and V is TRBV9, with a tentative D call TRBD1 (5 bases). Germline CDR1 and CDR2: SGDLS and YYNGEE. The CDR3 has 13 amino acids. Deletions cut 3 bases from V and 11 bases from J, with 12 bases between. In DNA, the CDR3 is TGTGCCAGCAGCGCTGGGGCCCTACCACCCCTCCACTTT. This encodes CASSAGALPPLHF.

This chain links TRBV7-3 with TRBJ2-2; TRBD1 might be the D (5 bases). This CDR3 is 15 amino acids long. Trimming removed 6 bases at V and 5 bases at J, with 16 bases between. Germline V gene lookup returns CDR1 SGHTA and CDR2 FQGTGA. The CDR3 spells CASSRGQARTGELFF. The DNA of the CDR3 is TGTGCCAGCAGTCGAGGACAAGCCCGGACCGGGGAGCTGTTTTTT.

Comment on this clone: An end of the junction does not agree with germline; a read error may underlie this. The V call is TRBV7-9, the J call TRBJ2-5; tentatively, D is TRBD1 (6 bases). The CDR3 totals 16 residues. The germline V gene encodes CDR1 SEHNR and CDR2 FQNEAQ (reference sequence). DNA for the CDR3: TGTGCCAGCAGCTTAGCACGGGACAAGTACCAAGAGGCCCAGTACTTC. Translation: CASSLARDKYQEAQYF.

V is TRBV10-3 and J is TRBJ1-3; the D is unclear. V was clipped by 3 bases and J by 2 bases, with 8 bases between them. The CDR3 is 14 amino acids. Per the germline V gene, CDR1 is ENHRY and CDR2 is SYGVKD. CDR3 nucleotides: TGTGCCATCAGTGATAAGACACCTGGAAACACCATATATTTT. Translated, it gives CAISDKTPGNTIYF.

The chain links TRBV9 to TRBJ2-2; D is ambiguous. The CDR3 covers 13 residues. Germline V lookup: CDR1 SGDLS, CDR2 YYNGEE. Trimming took off 4 bases at V and 8 bases at J, with 12 bases between the two ends. The DNA of the CDR3 is TGTGCCAGCAGCCCTGGAGTACCAGGGGAGCTGTTTTTT. Translated: CASSPGVPGELFF.

This chain joins TRBV5-1 and TRBJ2-1; TRBD1 agrees at 7 bases. Trimming cost V 4 bases and J 0 bases; bases outside gene matches: 1. This CDR3 is built from 14 residues. CDR1 SGHRS and CDR2 YFSETQ come from the germline V gene. CDR3 sequence: CASSGTVSYNEQFF. In DNA form, the CDR3 reads TGCGCCAGCAGCGGGACAGTCTCCTACAATGAGCAGTTCTTC. Complete variable domain (other parts from reference TRBV5-1 and TRBJ2-1): KAGVTQTPRYLIKTRGQQVTLSCSPISGHRSVSWYQQTPGQGLQFLFEYFSETQRNKGNFPGRFSGRQFSNSRSEMNVSTLELGDSALYLCASSGTVSYNEQFFGPGTRLTVL.

The V and J genes are TRBV2 and TRBJ2-1; the D gene is possibly TRBD2 (6 bases). Trimming stripped 4 bases from V and 0 bases from J, with 22 bases between. The germline CDR1 and CDR2 sequences are SNHLY and FYNNEI. The CDR3 covers 19 residues. CDR3 in amino acids: CASSGFLSRDPSSYNEQFF. The DNA of the CDR3 is TGTGCCAGCAGTGGATTTTTATCGCGGGACCCCAGCTCCTACAATGAGCAGTTCTTC. Full variable domain (remainder filled in from reference TRBV2 and TRBJ2-1): EPEVTQTPSHQVTQMGQEVILRCVPISNHLYFYWYRQILGQKVEFLVSFYNNEISEKSEIFDDQFSVERPDGSNFTLKIRSTKLEDSAMYFCASSGFLSRDPSSYNEQFFGPGTRLTVL.

The gene calls are TRBV9 and TRBJ2-6; D possibly corresponds to TRBD1 (6 bases). The V end lost 3 bases, the J end lost 2 bases, and 21 bases lay between the germline ends. This CDR3 comprises 19 residues. CDR1 and CDR2 from the germline V gene are SGDLS and YYNGEE. CDR3 coding DNA: TGTGCCAGCAGCGGCAGCCCCGGGACACTCATTACTGGGGCCAACGTCCTGACTTTC. It translates to CASSGSPGTLITGANVLTF.

In its sample, this clone was seen a few times. The genes are TRBV6-5 and TRBJ1-6; 7 bases line up with TRBD1. V was pared by 5 bases and J by 9 bases, with 4 bases of the junction left unmatched. The CDR3 covers 13 residues. Germline values: CDR1 MNHEY, CDR2 SVGAGI. Written as DNA, the CDR3 is TGTGCCAGCAGTCAACAGGGGTCTTCACCCCTCCACTTT. Its translation: CASSQQGSSPLHF.

This clone was detected only a few times. This sample includes further DNA sequences coding for the same CDR3. The chain uses TRBV3-1 (or the pseudogene TRBV3-2) and TRBJ2-3, with 12 bases that match TRBD2. Germline trimming cut 0 bases from V and 6 bases from J; bases unmatched to any gene: 4. CDR3 size: 16 residues. Germline CDR1 LGHDT, CDR2 YNNKEL (reference sequence). The CDR3 DNA sequence: TGTGCCAGCAGCCAAGAACTAGCGGGAGGAGGGGATACGCAGTATTTT. Protein sequence: CASSQELAGGGDTQYF.